This T cell receptor beta chain stems from a study of PD-1 blockade in classical Hodgkin lymphoma. Study summary: Intravenous delivery of nivolumab at 3 mg/kg to patients occurred every 2 weeks.

Every patient was affected by relapse after autologous stem cell transplantation, while exposure to brentuximab vedotin was not uniform. Germline CDR1 SGHNT, CDR2 YYREEE (reference sequence). The V end was cut by 4 bases, the J end by 2 bases, with 7 bases between. The CDR3 length is 12 residues. Measured with immunoSEQ multiplex PCR; TCRdb has only the in-frame clones, and not every one. Altogether some 63,000 clones are present, around nine tenths being singletons, with the ten largest covering 9% to 10%. A word on this clone: The antigen remains undetermined.

The study, taken as a whole, reports: Unlike CD8+ TCR diversity, which did not rise significantly by C4D1, CD4+ TCR diversity did. Nivolumab initiated under 1 year post-ASCT led to patient exclusion. In newly diagnosed patients, baseline TCR diversity was reportedly below that of healthy donors.

The chain links TRBV5-4 to TRBJ2-7; D is undetermined. The TCR originated in a human donor with classical Hodgkin lymphoma. The source material was peripheral blood mononuclear cells (PBMCs), sampled at baseline. CDR3 DNA: TGTGCCAGCAGCGCAGATCCCTACGAGCAGTACTTC. Its translation: CASSADPYEQYF.